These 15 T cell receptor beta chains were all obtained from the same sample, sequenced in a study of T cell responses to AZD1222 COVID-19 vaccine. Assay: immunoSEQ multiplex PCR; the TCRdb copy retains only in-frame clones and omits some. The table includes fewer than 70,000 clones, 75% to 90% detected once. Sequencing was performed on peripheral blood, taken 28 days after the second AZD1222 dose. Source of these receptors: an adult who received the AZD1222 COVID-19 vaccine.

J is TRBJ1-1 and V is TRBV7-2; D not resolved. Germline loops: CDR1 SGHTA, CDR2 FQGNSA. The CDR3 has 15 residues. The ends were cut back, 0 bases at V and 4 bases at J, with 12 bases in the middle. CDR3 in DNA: TGTGCCAGCAGCTTAGCGCGGAATGTGGCCACTGAAGCTTTCTTT. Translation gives CASSLARNVATEAFF. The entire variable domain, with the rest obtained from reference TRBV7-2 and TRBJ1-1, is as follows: GAGVSQSPSNKVTEKGKDVELRCDPISGHTALYWYRQSLGQGLEFLIYFQGNSAPDKSGLPSDRFSAERTGGSVSTLTIQRTQQEDSAVYLCASSLARNVATEAFFGQGTRLTVV.

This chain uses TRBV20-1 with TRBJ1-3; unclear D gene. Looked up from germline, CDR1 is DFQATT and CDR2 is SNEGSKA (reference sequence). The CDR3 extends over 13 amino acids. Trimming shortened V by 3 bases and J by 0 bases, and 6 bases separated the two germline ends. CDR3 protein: CSASGHSGNTIYF. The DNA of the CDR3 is TGCAGTGCTAGTGGTCACTCTGGAAACACCATATATTTT.

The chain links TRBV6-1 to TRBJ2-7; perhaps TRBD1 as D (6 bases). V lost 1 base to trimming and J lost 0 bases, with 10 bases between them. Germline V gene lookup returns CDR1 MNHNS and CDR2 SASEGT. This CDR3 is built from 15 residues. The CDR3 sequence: CASSEGDTLSYEQYF. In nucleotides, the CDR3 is TGTGCCAGCAGTGAAGGGGACACCCTCTCCTACGAGCAGTACTTC.

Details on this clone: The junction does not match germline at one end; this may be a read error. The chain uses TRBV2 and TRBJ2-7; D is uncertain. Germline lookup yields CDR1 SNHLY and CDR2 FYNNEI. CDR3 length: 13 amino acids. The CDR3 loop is CASSADGTYEQCF. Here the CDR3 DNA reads TGTGCCAGCAGTGCGGACGGAACCTACGAGCAGTGCTTC.

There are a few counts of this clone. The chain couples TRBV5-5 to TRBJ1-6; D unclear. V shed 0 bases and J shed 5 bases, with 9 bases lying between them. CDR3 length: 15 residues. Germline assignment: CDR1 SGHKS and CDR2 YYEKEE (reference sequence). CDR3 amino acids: CASSLVQKNNSPLHF. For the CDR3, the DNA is TGTGCCAGCAGCTTGGTACAGAAAAATAATTCACCCCTCCACTTT.

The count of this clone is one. CDR3 protein: CATGRGAGTEAFF. In nucleotides, the CDR3 is TGTGCCACCGGGCGGGGAGCAGGGACTGAAGCTTTCTTT. The rearrangement uses TRBV6-5 and TRBJ1-1; a weak D match, TRBD1 (5 bases). From germline, CDR1 is MNHEY and CDR2 SVGAGI. The CDR3 contains 13 residues. V lost 10 bases and J 5 bases, leaving 17 bases between the germline ends.

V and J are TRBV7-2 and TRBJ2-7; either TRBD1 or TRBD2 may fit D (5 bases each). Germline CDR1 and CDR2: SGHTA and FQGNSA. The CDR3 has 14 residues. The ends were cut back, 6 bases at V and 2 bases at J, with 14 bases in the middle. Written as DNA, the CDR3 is TGTGCCAGCAGTCGGGACCACGGTGCCTACGAGCAGTACTTC. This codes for CASSRDHGAYEQYF.

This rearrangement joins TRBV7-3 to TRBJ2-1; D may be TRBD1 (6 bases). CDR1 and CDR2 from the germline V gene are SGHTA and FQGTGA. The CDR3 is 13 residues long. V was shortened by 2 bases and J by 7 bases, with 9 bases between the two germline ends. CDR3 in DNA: TGTGCCAGCAGCTTACAACAGGGTAATGAGCAGTTCTTC. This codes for CASSLQQGNEQFF. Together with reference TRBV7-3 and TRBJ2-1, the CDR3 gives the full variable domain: GAGVSQTPSNKVTEKGKYVELRCDPISGHTALYWYRQSLGQGPEFLIYFQGTGAADDSGLPNDRFFAVRPEGSVSTLKIQRTERGDSAVYLCASSLQQGNEQFFGPGTRLTVL.

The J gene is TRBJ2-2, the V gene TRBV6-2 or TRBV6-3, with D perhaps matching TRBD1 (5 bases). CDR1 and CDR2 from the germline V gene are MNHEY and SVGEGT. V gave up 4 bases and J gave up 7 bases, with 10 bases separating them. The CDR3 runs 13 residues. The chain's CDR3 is CASSFRVSGELFF. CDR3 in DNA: TGTGCCAGCAGTTTCAGGGTTAGCGGGGAGCTGTTTTTT.

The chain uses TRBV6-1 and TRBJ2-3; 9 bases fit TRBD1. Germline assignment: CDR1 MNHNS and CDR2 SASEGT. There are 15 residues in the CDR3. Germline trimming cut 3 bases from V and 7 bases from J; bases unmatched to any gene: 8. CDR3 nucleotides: TGTGCCAGCAGTGAGCCTGGGACAGGGATAAATACGCAGTATTTT. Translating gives CASSEPGTGINTQYF.

The CDR3 region has the DNA TGCGCCAGCAGCCAGGGACAATTCACCGGGGAGCTGTTTTTT. It is translated as CASSQGQFTGELFF. The rearrangement joins TRBV4-3 to TRBJ2-2, with D possibly being TRBD1 (6 bases). V lost 3 bases and J 4 bases, leaving 9 bases between the germline ends. This CDR3 has 14 amino acids. The germline CDR1 and CDR2 sequences are LGHNA and YSLEER.

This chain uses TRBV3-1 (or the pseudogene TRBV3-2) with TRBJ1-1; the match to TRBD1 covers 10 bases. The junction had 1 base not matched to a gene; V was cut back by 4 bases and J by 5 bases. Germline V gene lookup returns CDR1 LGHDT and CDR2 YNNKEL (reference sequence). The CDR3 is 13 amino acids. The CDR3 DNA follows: TGTGCCAGCAGCCCGGGACAGGGGACTGAAGCTTTCTTT. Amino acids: CASSPGQGTEAFF.

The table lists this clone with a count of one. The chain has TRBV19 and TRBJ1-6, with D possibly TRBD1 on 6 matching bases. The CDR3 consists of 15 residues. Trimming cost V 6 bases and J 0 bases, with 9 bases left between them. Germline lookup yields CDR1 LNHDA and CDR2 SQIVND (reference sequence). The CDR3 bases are TGTGCCAGTAGGCCGGGGGCCTCCTATAATTCACCCCTCCACTTT. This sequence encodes CASRPGASYNSPLHF.

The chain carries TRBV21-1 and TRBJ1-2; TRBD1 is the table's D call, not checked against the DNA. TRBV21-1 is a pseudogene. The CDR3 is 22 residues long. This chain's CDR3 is CASSTTERGERTGALGDYGYTF. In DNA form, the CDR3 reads TGTGCCAGCAGCACGACCGAAAGGGGGGAGAGGACAGGTGCCCTGGGTGACTATGGCTACACCTTC.

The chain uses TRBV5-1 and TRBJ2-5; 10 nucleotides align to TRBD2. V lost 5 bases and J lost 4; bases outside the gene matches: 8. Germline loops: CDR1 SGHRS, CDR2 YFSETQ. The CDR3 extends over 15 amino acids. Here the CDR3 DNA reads TGCGCCAGCAGACAGATAGCGGGGGGCGGAGAGACCCAGTACTTC. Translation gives CASRQIAGGGETQYF.